This entry lists 26 T cell receptor beta chains sequenced from one sample in a study of blood T cells in healthy people across ages. With a J-beta primer mix and a sample-barcoded 5' primer, a second PCR ran about 6 to 11 cycles. One entry per CDR3 protein, called by TCRdb with MiXCR from the 5' RACE reads. The repertoire holds more than 700,000 distinct CDR3 sequences, with about half as singletons. Sequenced material: blood. The receptors shown here come from a man older than 75 in good health.

This chain connects TRBV29-1 to TRBJ1-4; D remains unclear. Trimming took off 5 bases at V and 0 bases at J, with 10 bases between the two ends. This CDR3 has 14 residues. Germline V gene data show CDR1 as SQVTM and CDR2 as ANQGSEA. CDR3 DNA sequence: TGCAGCGTTAGCCACACAGCAACTAATGAAAAACTGTTTTTT. It codes for CSVSHTATNEKLFF.

This clonotype was counted only a few times. The chain recombines TRBV9 with TRBJ2-3; 8 nucleotides align to TRBD2. Germline CDR1 reads SGDLS; CDR2 reads YYNGEE. J was trimmed by 5 bases and V by 2 bases; bases with no gene match: 4. The CDR3 spans 14 residues. CDR3 loop: CASSVGLAGDTQYF. For the CDR3, the DNA is TGTGCCAGCAGCGTGGGGCTAGCGGGAGATACGCAGTATTTT.

This clonotype was detected a few times. The chain has TRBV15 and TRBJ2-1, with 8 bases lining up with TRBD2. V was clipped by 5 bases and J by 7 bases; unmatched bases: 4. Germline loops: CDR1 LNHNV, CDR2 YYDKDF (reference sequence). This CDR3 comprises 13 residues. Written as DNA, the CDR3 is TGTGCCACCAGCTATGAGCGGGGGAATGAGCAGTTCTTC. It is translated as CATSYERGNEQFF. Full variable domain (outside the CDR3, taken from reference TRBV15 and TRBJ2-1): DAMVIQNPRYQVTQFGKPVTLSCSQTLNHNVMYWYQQKSSQAPKLLFHYYDKDFNNEADTPDNFQSRRPNTSFCFLDIRSPGLGDTAMYLCATSYERGNEQFFGPGTRLTVL.

As regards this clonotype: An end of the junction does not agree with germline; a read error may underlie this. J is TRBJ2-1 and V is TRBV18; D gene unclear. The CDR3 spans 15 residues. The V gene's germline CDR1 is KGHSH and CDR2 LQKENI. CDR3 in amino acids: CASSSVSVTYDEQFF. DNA of the CDR3: TGTGCCAGCTCGTCGGTCTCCGTAACCTACGATGAGCAGTTCTTC.

This clonotype was detected only a few times. The CDR3 bases are TGTGCCAGCAGTTGGAGAAGTTTCGGGAGGCTAGCAGATACGCAGTATTTT. This translates into CASSWRSFGRLADTQYF. The chain carries TRBV12-3 or TRBV12-4 and TRBJ2-3; 7 nucleotides line up with TRBD2. This CDR3 comprises 17 residues. The J segment lost 4 bases and the V segment lost 4 bases, leaving 14 bases of the junction unmatched.

V is TRBV7-2 and J is TRBJ2-5; 7 bases line up with TRBD1. The assigned J gene may be wrong: the sequence end matches TRBJ2-7 better. Germline assignment: CDR1 SGHTA and CDR2 FQGNSA. The CDR3 is 14 residues long. The CDR3 loop reads CASSSPRDSYEQYF. Here the CDR3 DNA reads TGTGCCAGCAGCTCTCCTCGGGACAGCTACGAGCAGTACTTC.

The gene calls are TRBV7-2 and TRBJ2-6, with no clear D. V was cut by 3 bases and J by 4 bases, with 10 bases left in between. This CDR3 is built from 15 residues. Looked up from germline, CDR1 is SGHTA and CDR2 is FQGNSA. CDR3 protein: CASSFLSAGANVLTF. As DNA, the CDR3 is TGTGCCAGCAGCTTTCTCTCCGCCGGGGCCAACGTCCTGACTTTC.

The CDR3 DNA is TGTGCCAGTGGGGGGACTAGATACAATGAGCAGTTCTTC. Protein sequence: CASGGTRYNEQFF. V is TRBV6-4 and J is TRBJ2-1; 8 bases agree with TRBD2. Germline trimming cut 9 bases from V and 4 bases from J; bases unmatched to any gene: 5. Germline loops: CDR1 MRHNA, CDR2 SNTAGT. CDR3 size: 13 residues.

This clonotype was picked up many times. V usage is TRBV5-6 and J usage is TRBJ1-2; the match to TRBD1 covers 7 bases. The trim removed 3 bases at V and 8 bases at J, leaving 4 bases unmatched. In germline, CDR1 is SGHDT, CDR2 YYEEEE. The length of the CDR3 is 12 residues. The CDR3 spells CASSYRGSGYTF. CDR3 sequence (DNA): TGTGCCAGCAGCTACAGGGGCAGCGGCTACACCTTC.

This clonotype was seen more than once but under ten times. CDR3 residues: CASNIGGYNEQFF. The CDR3 coding sequence is TGTGCCAGCAACATAGGAGGCTACAATGAGCAGTTCTTC. The chain carries TRBV7-2 and TRBJ2-1; maybe TRBD2 (5 bases). Between the trimmed V and J ends, which lost 7 bases and 3 bases, there was a span of 10 bases. Germline V gene data show CDR1 as SGHTA and CDR2 as FQGNSA. The length of the CDR3 is 13 residues.

This clonotype was seen only a few times. This chain connects TRBV4-2 to TRBJ2-5, with 7 bases aligning to TRBD2. The germline gives CDR1 LGHNA, CDR2 YNFKEQ. The V and J ends lost 7 bases and 2 bases, in that order; junction bases with no gene match: 10. The CDR3 has 15 amino acids. The CDR3 loop reads CASTLREGRQETQYF. The CDR3 DNA sequence: TGTGCCAGCACCCTAAGGGAGGGGAGGCAAGAGACCCAGTACTTC.

The rearrangement uses TRBV20-1 and TRBJ2-3; TRBD2 matches at 15 bases. The germline CDR1 and CDR2 sequences are DFQATT and SNEGSKA (reference sequence). The trim removed 6 bases at V and 0 bases at J, leaving 4 bases unmatched. This CDR3 spans 16 amino acids. CDR3 in DNA: TGCAGTGCCAGGACTAGCGGGAGGGGTAGCACAGATACGCAGTATTTT. This gives the protein CSARTSGRGSTDTQYF.

This clonotype was seen once. The chain has TRBV29-1 and TRBJ2-7; 7 bases are shared with TRBD1. This CDR3 is built from 14 residues. Germline V gene data show CDR1 as SQVTM and CDR2 as ANQGSEA. Trimming at V came to 2 bases and at J to 4 bases, leaving 8 bases not matched to a gene. CDR3 DNA sequence: TGCAGCGTTGAAACAGGGGCATTGGCATACGAGCAGTACTTC. Translating gives CSVETGALAYEQYF.

V gene TRBV20-1 combines with J gene TRBJ1-1, with TRBD1 matching 8 bases. The germline gives CDR1 DFQATT, CDR2 SNEGSKA (reference sequence). After removal of 5 bases from V and 1 base from J, the junction contained 9 bases not matched to a gene. The CDR3 runs 15 residues. CDR3 protein: CSAGDRGHANTEAFF. DNA of the CDR3: TGCAGTGCTGGCGACAGGGGCCATGCGAACACTGAAGCTTTCTTT.

In its sample, this clonotype was seen a few times. The CDR3 region has the DNA TGTGCCAGCAGCCCCCTCTCCGGGACAGGGACCGAGCAGTACTTC. Translating it yields CASSPLSGTGTEQYF. This chain uses TRBV5-5 with TRBJ2-7; 9 nucleotides agree with TRBD1. Germline V lookup: CDR1 SGHKS, CDR2 YYEKEE (reference sequence). The CDR3 contains 15 residues. The V and J ends lost 4 bases and 6 bases, in that order; junction bases with no gene match: 11.

This chain joins TRBV9 and TRBJ2-1, with D maybe TRBD2 (6 bases). The CDR3 length is 18 residues. V was shortened by 0 bases and J by 2 bases, with 18 bases between the two germline ends. CDR1 is SGDLS and CDR2 is YYNGEE in the germline V gene. In DNA form, the CDR3 reads TGTGCCAGCAGCGTAGAAGAGGATAGCGGCTACACCTACAATGAGCAGTTCTTC. Its translation is CASSVEEDSGYTYNEQFF.

V and J are TRBV7-2 and TRBJ2-1; tentatively, D is TRBD2 (5 bases). Trimming cost V 5 bases and J 5 bases, with 19 bases left between them. Germline CDR1 is SGHTA and CDR2 is FQGNSA. There are 16 residues in the CDR3. The CDR3 DNA follows: TGTGCCAGCAGCACCCCCGGGGTAGCGAAAAACAATGAGCAGTTCTTC. This encodes CASSTPGVAKNNEQFF.

The rearrangement uses TRBV10-3 and TRBJ2-3, with D perhaps matching TRBD1 or TRBD2 (5 bases each). The ends were cut back, 2 bases at V and 1 base at J, with 10 bases in the middle. The germline V gene encodes CDR1 ENHRY and CDR2 SYGVKD. CDR3 length equals 15 residues. CDR3 region: CAISEGRGGTDTQYF. CDR3 sequence (DNA): TGTGCCATCAGTGAGGGTAGAGGGGGCACAGATACGCAGTATTTT.

This clonotype was recorded a few times. V and J are TRBV29-1 and TRBJ2-4; 8 bases agree with TRBD2. The CDR3 length is 12 residues. The germline CDR1 and CDR2 sequences are SQVTM and ANQGSEA. Unmatched junction bases numbered 7, after V lost 7 bases and J lost 8 bases. CDR3 region: CSATGGEDIQYF. Written as DNA, the CDR3 is TGCAGCGCTACGGGGGGGGAGGACATTCAGTACTTC.

The chain employs TRBV7-2 and TRBJ2-5, with 7 bases identical to TRBD1. Germline loops: CDR1 SGHTA, CDR2 FQGNSA. This CDR3 is built from 15 residues. Trimming at V came to 4 bases and at J to 5 bases, leaving 10 bases not matched to a gene. The CDR3 nucleotides read TGTGCCAGCAGCTACCAGACAGGGAAGGGGGAGACCCAGTACTTC. Translation: CASSYQTGKGETQYF. Together with reference TRBV7-2 and TRBJ2-5, the CDR3 gives the full variable domain: GAGVSQSPSNKVTEKGKDVELRCDPISGHTALYWYRQSLGQGLEFLIYFQGNSAPDKSGLPSDRFSAERTGGSVSTLTIQRTQQEDSAVYLCASSYQTGKGETQYFGPGTRLLVL.

V gene TRBV6-1 combines with J gene TRBJ2-1; TRBD1 is a possible D gene (5 bases). Germline lookup yields CDR1 MNHNS and CDR2 SASEGT. The CDR3 totals 13 residues. Trimming cost V 2 bases and J 9 bases, with 11 bases left between them. As DNA, the CDR3 is TGTGCCAGCAGTGAACCCGAGACAGTTGAGCAGTTCTTC. Residues: CASSEPETVEQFF.

The genes are TRBV5-1 and TRBJ2-5, with 8 bases aligning to TRBD1. Trimming removed 4 bases from V and 1 base from J; junction bases left unmatched: 9. CDR1 SGHRS and CDR2 YFSETQ come from the germline V gene. The CDR3 is made up of 16 amino acids. In nucleotides, the CDR3 is TGCGCCAGCAGCCTGCGGACAGGGCTGCCCCAAGAGACCCAGTACTTC. Translating gives CASSLRTGLPQETQYF.

V gene TRBV2 combines with J gene TRBJ1-4; 9 bases are shared with TRBD1. V was clipped by 6 bases and J by 7 bases; unmatched bases: 6. CDR1 is SNHLY, CDR2 FYNNEI, per germline. CDR3 size: 14 residues. This CDR3 reads CASSSDRGSEKLFF. The CDR3 coding sequence is TGTGCCAGCAGCTCTGACAGGGGGAGTGAAAAACTGTTTTTT.

The sample holds a few counts of this clonotype. The chain recombines TRBV25-1 with TRBJ1-5, with 7 bases that match TRBD1. Germline V gene sequence: CDR1 MGHDK, CDR2 SYGVNS. This CDR3 comprises 15 residues. Trimming took 3 bases from V and 5 from J; bases not matched to a gene: 7. CDR3 amino acids: CASSELTGNDQPQHF. CDR3 DNA: TGTGCCAGCAGTGAGTTGACAGGGAACGATCAGCCCCAGCATTTT.

This clonotype was seen a few times. The chain carries TRBV7-2 and TRBJ2-6, with 8 bases lining up with TRBD2. CDR1 SGHTA and CDR2 FQGNSA come from the germline V gene. The V gene end was trimmed by 7 bases and the J gene end by 2 bases; junction bases not matched to a gene: 16. CDR3 length: 19 residues. This CDR3 reads CASTPRGGTSGPGANVLTF. DNA for the CDR3: TGTGCCAGCACCCCGAGGGGGGGAACTAGCGGTCCTGGGGCCAACGTCCTGACTTTC.

The gene calls are TRBV7-2 and TRBJ1-5; 7 bases are shared with TRBD1. The germline gives CDR1 SGHTA, CDR2 FQGNSA. V trimming: 6 bases; J trimming: 1 base; junction bases outside the gene matches: 6. The CDR3 extends over 15 amino acids. The CDR3: CASRREGQSNQPQHF. The CDR3 bases are TGTGCCAGCAGGAGGGAGGGACAGAGCAATCAGCCCCAGCATTTT.